This record looks at one TCR beta chain sequence and its context. These data originate in a study of blood T cell repertoires in COVID-19. The table came from immunoSEQ multiplex PCR; TCRdb's copy has only in-frame clones and leaves some out. The data show around 140,000 clones, 88% seen once. Deletions cut 2 bases from V and 6 bases from J, with 8 bases between. The CDR3 is 13 residues long. Germline assignment: CDR1 MNHNS and CDR2 SASEGT. This chain connects TRBV6-1 to TRBJ1-5; D is unresolved. This TCR came from a human donor in a cohort sampled during active COVID-19. The sample was peripheral blood. This CDR3 is CASSERHGQPQHF. The CDR3 DNA reads as TGTGCCAGCAGTGAACGCCACGGTCAGCCCCAGCATTTT.